A selection of T cell receptor beta chains follows, all from one sample in a study of CD8 T cells in Susac syndrome. TCRdb used MiXCR to reprocess the immunoSEQ multiplex PCR reads, holding one entry per CDR3 protein. The table records 200,000 or so distinct CDR3 sequences, about 95% of them present only once. Sequences were obtained from CD4+ T cells from PBMCs. Receptor source: a human donor with multiple sclerosis. CDR3s include the opening cysteine and the closing phenylalanine or tryptophan. A D gene is named only where the DNA matches it firmly. A row's size may be missing; if present it is once, few, many or a size class.

clone size: NA; CDR3 length: 13; V gene: TRBV20-1; D gene: NA; J gene: TRBJ2-5; CDR3 DNA: TGCAGTGCTATCACGGCCCCAGGGGAGACCCAGTACTTC; CDR3 protein: CSAITAPGETQYF
clone size: once; CDR3 length: 13; V gene: TRBV3-1; D gene: NA; J gene: TRBJ1-6; CDR3 DNA: TGTGCCAGCAGCCAGGGTGGTCATTCACCCCTCCACTTT; CDR3 protein: CASSQGGHSPLHF
clone size: NA; CDR3 length: 14; V gene: TRBV30; D gene: TRBD1; J gene: TRBJ1-5; CDR3 DNA: TGTGCCTGGGGGACAGGGCAGCCCCATCAGCCCCAGCATTTT; CDR3 protein: CAWGTGQPHQPQHF
clone size: NA; CDR3 length: 14; V gene: TRBV15; D gene: NA; J gene: TRBJ1-1; CDR3 DNA: TGTGCCACCAGCAGAGTACCGGTCAACACTGAAGCTTTCTTT; CDR3 protein: CATSRVPVNTEAFF
clone size: once; CDR3 length: 15; V gene: TRBV5-1; D gene: TRBD2; J gene: TRBJ2-1; CDR3 DNA: TGCGCCAGCAGCTTGGTTGCTAGCGGGAACCATGAGCAGTTCTTC; CDR3 protein: CASSLVASGNHEQFF
clone size: NA; CDR3 length: 17; V gene: TRBV3-1; D gene: TRBD1; J gene: TRBJ1-2; CDR3 DNA: TGTGCCAGCAGCCAAGTAACGGGACAGGGTTTTAACTATGGCTACACCTTC; CDR3 protein: CASSQVTGQGFNYGYTF
clone size: NA; CDR3 length: 15; V gene: TRBV20-1; D gene: NA; J gene: TRBJ2-7; CDR3 DNA: TGCAGTGCTAGAGACATACAGGGTTCCGATAACGAGCAGTACTTC; CDR3 protein: CSARDIQGSDNEQYF
clone size: NA; CDR3 length: 17; V gene: TRBV5-1; D gene: TRBD2; J gene: TRBJ2-7; CDR3 DNA: TGCGCCAGCAGCTCCCGGCTTAGCGGGACAAGCTCCTACGAGCAGTACTTC; CDR3 protein: CASSSRLSGTSSYEQYF
clone size: NA; CDR3 length: 13; V gene: TRBV4-1; D gene: NA; J gene: TRBJ1-2; CDR3 DNA: TGCGCCAGCAGCCAAGATTTAAACTATGGCTACACCTTC; CDR3 protein: CASSQDLNYGYTF
clone size: NA; CDR3 length: 15; V gene: TRBV14; D gene: NA; J gene: TRBJ2-3; CDR3 DNA: TGTGCCAGCAGCCAAGAAGGACAATACTCATATACGCAGTATTTT; CDR3 protein: CASSQEGQYSYTQYF
clone size: once; CDR3 length: 11; V gene: TRBV20-1; D gene: TRBD1; J gene: TRBJ2-5; CDR3 DNA: TGCAGTGCTAGATCAGGGGGGACCCAGTACTTC; CDR3 protein: CSARSGGTQYF
clone size: NA; CDR3 length: 13; V gene: TRBV20-1; D gene: TRBD1; J gene: TRBJ1-2; CDR3 DNA: TGCAGTGCTAGCGAGGACAGGGGGTACGGCTACACCTTC; CDR3 protein: CSASEDRGYGYTF
clone size: NA; CDR3 length: 13; V gene: TRBV7-3; D gene: TRBD1; J gene: TRBJ1-1; CDR3 DNA: TGTGCCAGCAGCATGGGACAGGGGATATCAGCTTTCTTT; CDR3 protein: CASSMGQGISAFF
clone size: NA; CDR3 length: 15; V gene: TRBV20-1; D gene: TRBD2; J gene: TRBJ2-2; CDR3 DNA: TGCAGTGCTAGCCCTAGCGGGAGAGGAACCGGGGAGCTGTTTTTT; CDR3 protein: CSASPSGRGTGELFF
clone size: NA; CDR3 length: 13; V gene: TRBV19; D gene: NA; J gene: TRBJ2-5; CDR3 DNA: TGTGCCAGTAGTTCGACAGCCCAAGAGACCCAGTACTTC; CDR3 protein: CASSSTAQETQYF
clone size: NA; CDR3 length: 13; V gene: TRBV29-1; D gene: TRBD1; J gene: TRBJ2-2; CDR3 DNA: TGCAGCGTGGGTACAGGGGGCACCGGGGAGCTGTTTTTT; CDR3 protein: CSVGTGGTGELFF
clone size: NA; CDR3 length: 16; V gene: TRBV4-1; D gene: NA; J gene: TRBJ1-1; CDR3 DNA: TGCGCCAGCAGCCAAGAAGGAGCGACAGTGAACACTGAAGCTTTCTTT; CDR3 protein: CASSQEGATVNTEAFF
clone size: NA; CDR3 length: 13; V gene: TRBV5-1; D gene: NA; J gene: TRBJ2-5; CDR3 DNA: TGCGCCAGCAGCATCGGGCACGGGGAGACCCAGTACTTC; CDR3 protein: CASSIGHGETQYF
clone size: NA; CDR3 length: 11; V gene: TRBV20-1; D gene: TRBD1; J gene: TRBJ2-3; CDR3 DNA: TGCAGTGCCCTCTCAGGGGGAGCGCAGTATTTT; CDR3 protein: CSALSGGAQYF
clone size: NA; CDR3 length: 13; V gene: TRBV2; D gene: TRBD1; J gene: TRBJ1-1; CDR3 DNA: TGTGCCAGCAACGGACAGGTTAACACTGAAGCTTTCTTT; CDR3 protein: CASNGQVNTEAFF
clone size: NA; CDR3 length: 14; V gene: TRBV20-1; D gene: NA; J gene: TRBJ2-1; CDR3 DNA: TGCAGTGCTAGAGATTTGGTTACCAACAATGAGCAGTTCTTC; CDR3 protein: CSARDLVTNNEQFF
clone size: NA; CDR3 length: 15; V gene: TRBV27; D gene: NA; J gene: TRBJ1-2; CDR3 DNA: TGTGCCAGCAGGGGGCAGGGGCTATGGAACTATGGCTACACCTTC; CDR3 protein: CASRGQGLWNYGYTF
clone size: NA; CDR3 length: 12; V gene: TRBV20-1; D gene: NA; J gene: TRBJ2-7; CDR3 DNA: TGCAGTGCAACGGGACTCTCCTACGAGCAGTACTTC; CDR3 protein: CSATGLSYEQYF
clone size: NA; CDR3 length: 13; V gene: TRBV2; D gene: NA; J gene: TRBJ1-5; CDR3 DNA: TGTGCCAGCACTCAGGGGTCGGTCCAGCCCCAGCATTTT; CDR3 protein: CASTQGSVQPQHF
clone size: NA; CDR3 length: 14; V gene: TRBV29-1; D gene: NA; J gene: TRBJ2-1; CDR3 DNA: TGCAGCGTTATTTCAAGGACAGTGGTCAATGAGCAGTTCTTC; CDR3 protein: CSVISRTVVNEQFF
clone size: NA; CDR3 length: 16; V gene: TRBV12-3/TRBV12-4; D gene: TRBD2; J gene: TRBJ2-3; CDR3 DNA: TGTGCCAGCAGTCCCGTCGGGCTAGCGGGGGGGAATACGCAGTATTTT; CDR3 protein: CASSPVGLAGGNTQYF
clone size: NA; CDR3 length: 16; V gene: TRBV9; D gene: TRBD2; J gene: TRBJ2-1; CDR3 DNA: TGTGCCAGCAGCGTAGACTCACTAGCGGGAGTAAGGGAGCAGTTCTTC; CDR3 protein: CASSVDSLAGVREQFF
clone size: NA; CDR3 length: 13; V gene: TRBV3-1; D gene: NA; J gene: TRBJ2-3; CDR3 DNA: TGTGCCAGCAGCCGTGGGGACACAGATACGCAGTATTTT; CDR3 protein: CASSRGDTDTQYF
clone size: NA; CDR3 length: 15; V gene: TRBV12-3/TRBV12-4; D gene: NA; J gene: TRBJ2-1; CDR3 DNA: TGTGCCAGCAGTTTGGTTCCCGGACTCAAATCTGAGCAGTTCTTC; CDR3 protein: CASSLVPGLKSEQFF
clone size: NA; CDR3 length: 12; V gene: TRBV18; D gene: NA; J gene: TRBJ2-1; CDR3 DNA: TGTGCCAGCTCCCCGACGGGGTATGAGCAGTTCTTC; CDR3 protein: CASSPTGYEQFF
clone size: NA; CDR3 length: 15; V gene: TRBV3-1; D gene: TRBD2; J gene: TRBJ2-1; CDR3 DNA: TGTGCCAGCAGCCAACTCGGCGGGGGGGGAAATGAGCAGTTCTTC; CDR3 protein: CASSQLGGGGNEQFF
clone size: NA; CDR3 length: 15; V gene: TRBV12-3/TRBV12-4; D gene: NA; J gene: TRBJ1-5; CDR3 DNA: TGTGCCAGCAGTCCAAAAACGGGGGCTAGTTGGCCCCAGCATTTT; CDR3 protein: CASSPKTGASWPQHF
clone size: NA; CDR3 length: 13; V gene: TRBV6-6; D gene: NA; J gene: TRBJ2-7; CDR3 DNA: TGTGCCAGCAGTTACTCGGAGGGCAGCGAGCAGTACTTC; CDR3 protein: CASSYSEGSEQYF
clone size: NA; CDR3 length: 14; V gene: TRBV4-2; D gene: NA; J gene: TRBJ2-7; CDR3 DNA: TGTGCCAGCAGCCAAGTCAGGGGCGACTACGAGCAGTACTTC; CDR3 protein: CASSQVRGDYEQYF
clone size: NA; CDR3 length: 14; V gene: TRBV6-5; D gene: NA; J gene: TRBJ1-2; CDR3 DNA: TGTGCCAGCACCCGAACCCGGGGGACTGTTGGCTACACCTTC; CDR3 protein: CASTRTRGTVGYTF
clone size: NA; CDR3 length: 15; V gene: TRBV7-2; D gene: NA; J gene: TRBJ2-4; CDR3 DNA: TGTGCCAGCAGCCGACTCCTCCCATCCGAAAACATTCAGTACTTC; CDR3 protein: CASSRLLPSENIQYF
clone size: once; CDR3 length: 13; V gene: TRBV7-8; D gene: TRBD2; J gene: TRBJ2-3; CDR3 DNA: TGTGCCAGCAGTCCCGGGACTAGCGGGACGCAGTATTTT; CDR3 protein: CASSPGTSGTQYF
clone size: once; CDR3 length: 11; V gene: TRBV29-1; D gene: NA; J gene: TRBJ1-2; CDR3 DNA: TGCAGCGCGGACAGCCACTATGGCTACACCTTC; CDR3 protein: CSADSHYGYTF
clone size: once; CDR3 length: 16; V gene: TRBV20-1; D gene: TRBD2; J gene: TRBJ2-3; CDR3 DNA: TGCAGTGCCCTCCCCCCCACTAGCGTAAGCACAGATACGCAGTATTTT; CDR3 protein: CSALPPTSVSTDTQYF
clone size: NA; CDR3 length: 14; V gene: TRBV12-5; D gene: NA; J gene: TRBJ1-5; CDR3 DNA: TGTGCTAGTGGTTCAGGGCGATACAATCAGCCCCAGCATTTT; CDR3 protein: CASGSGRYNQPQHF
clone size: NA; CDR3 length: 12; V gene: TRBV7-9; D gene: NA; J gene: TRBJ2-1; CDR3 DNA: TGTGCCAGCAGCCCCCGGACGACTGAGCAGTTCTTC; CDR3 protein: CASSPRTTEQFF
clone size: NA; CDR3 length: 13; V gene: TRBV7-2; D gene: NA; J gene: TRBJ2-3; CDR3 DNA: TGTGCCAGCAGCTGGTCCGGCACAGATACGCAGTATTTT; CDR3 protein: CASSWSGTDTQYF
clone size: once; CDR3 length: 12; V gene: TRBV20-1; D gene: NA; J gene: TRBJ2-3; CDR3 DNA: TGCAGTGCTAGAGACCGGTCCGTTACGCAGTATTTT; CDR3 protein: CSARDRSVTQYF
clone size: NA; CDR3 length: 16; V gene: TRBV21-1; D gene: NA; J gene: TRBJ2-4; CDR3 DNA: TGTGCCAGCAGCAAAGTCGGGAGATTAGCCAAAAACATTCAGTACTTC; CDR3 protein: CASSKVGRLAKNIQYF
clone size: NA; CDR3 length: 13; V gene: TRBV3-1; D gene: NA; J gene: TRBJ2-4; CDR3 DNA: TGTGCCAGCAGCTACTACGCCCGGGACATTCAGTACTTC; CDR3 protein: CASSYYARDIQYF
clone size: NA; CDR3 length: 18; V gene: TRBV15; D gene: TRBD1; J gene: TRBJ2-7; CDR3 DNA: TGTGCCACCAGCAGAGATCGCAGGCTCCGGGACAGGGACTACGAGCAGTACTTC; CDR3 protein: CATSRDRRLRDRDYEQYF
clone size: NA; CDR3 length: 17; V gene: TRBV24-1; D gene: NA; J gene: TRBJ2-7; CDR3 DNA: TGTGCCACCAGTGACTACCCATGGGACCGGGACCCCTACGAGCAGTACTTC; CDR3 protein: CATSDYPWDRDPYEQYF
clone size: once; CDR3 length: 13; V gene: TRBV12-3/TRBV12-4; D gene: NA; J gene: TRBJ2-7; CDR3 DNA: TGTGCCAGCAGCTCGGACGGTTCCTACGAGCAGTACTTC; CDR3 protein: CASSSDGSYEQYF
clone size: NA; CDR3 length: 16; V gene: TRBV6-6; D gene: TRBD1; J gene: TRBJ1-5; CDR3 DNA: TGTGCCAGCAGTTCCCGGACAGGCCTCTTTGCCAGGCCCCAGCATTTT; CDR3 protein: CASSSRTGLFARPQHF
clone size: once; CDR3 length: 15; V gene: TRBV27; D gene: NA; J gene: TRBJ2-7; CDR3 DNA: TGTGCCAGCAGACGGGACGCCCTAGGCTCCTACGAGCAGTACTTC; CDR3 protein: CASRRDALGSYEQYF
clone size: NA; CDR3 length: 16; V gene: TRBV20-1; D gene: TRBD2; J gene: TRBJ2-5; CDR3 DNA: TGCAGTGCTCTCGGGGGGGTAGACTTCTCTAGGGAGACCCAGTACTTC; CDR3 protein: CSALGGVDFSRETQYF
clone size: NA; CDR3 length: 15; V gene: TRBV25-1; D gene: TRBD1; J gene: TRBJ2-7; CDR3 DNA: TGTGCCAGCAGTGAATGGCTGGACAGGGACTACGAGCAGTACTTC; CDR3 protein: CASSEWLDRDYEQYF
clone size: once; CDR3 length: 15; V gene: TRBV3-1; D gene: TRBD1; J gene: TRBJ2-1; CDR3 DNA: TGTGCCAGCCTGTCCCGGGGACAGGGTATGGATGAGCAGTTCTTC; CDR3 protein: CASLSRGQGMDEQFF
clone size: NA; CDR3 length: 16; V gene: TRBV18; D gene: NA; J gene: TRBJ2-2; CDR3 DNA: TGTGCCAGCTCACCACCGGGGCTGCCGAACACCGGGGAGCTGTTTTTT; CDR3 protein: CASSPPGLPNTGELFF
clone size: NA; CDR3 length: 13; V gene: TRBV20-1; D gene: NA; J gene: TRBJ2-1; CDR3 DNA: TGCAGTGCTAGTTGGGGACGGAGCAATGAGCAGTTCTTC; CDR3 protein: CSASWGRSNEQFF
clone size: few; CDR3 length: 14; V gene: TRBV14; D gene: NA; J gene: TRBJ1-2; CDR3 DNA: TGTGCCAGCAGCGGATCGGGCCGTGGCAGGGGCTACACCTTC; CDR3 protein: CASSGSGRGRGYTF
clone size: NA; CDR3 length: 12; V gene: TRBV12-3/TRBV12-4; D gene: NA; J gene: TRBJ2-7; CDR3 DNA: TGTGCCAGCAGTCCAGGGGTCCACGAGCAGTACTTC; CDR3 protein: CASSPGVHEQYF